One T cell receptor (beta chain) is described in this entry. The antigen remains unidentified. Assay: immunoSEQ multiplex PCR; the TCRdb copy retains only in-frame clones and omits some. The repertoire holds about 60,000 clones, approximately 90% seen once, with 4% to 4.5% in the top ten. The source of the sample is a study of OX40 agonist ivuxolimab in advanced cancers. Findings of the study overall: Among the lowest peripheral clonal expansion occurred in 0.1-3.0 mg/kg partial responders.

This CDR3 region has 12 residues. With 4 bases removed from V and 13 bases from J, the gap between germline ends came to 17 bases. Germline assignment: CDR1 SEHNR and CDR2 FQNEAQ (reference sequence). The rearrangement links TRBV7-9 to TRBJ2-7; D remains ambiguous. This specimen was CD4+ or CD8+ T cells sorted from blood, taken in a trial of the OX40 agonist ivuxolimab. This sequence was found in an adult with an advanced solid tumor such as melanoma, head and neck, liver or kidney cancer. The CDR3 DNA reads as TGTGCCAGCAGCTCCCATTCGGTACCCGGTTACTTC. Protein product: CASSSHSVPGYF. Using reference TRBV7-9 and TRBJ2-7 for the parts outside the CDR3, the full variable domain is DTGVSQNPRHKITKRGQNVTFRCDPISEHNRLYWYRQTLGQGPEFLTYFQNEAQLEKSRLLSDRFSAERPKGSFSTLEIQRTEQGDSAMYLCASSSHSVPGYFGPGTRLTVT.